This TCR beta chain was captured by sequencing in a study of CD8 T cell repertoires and HIV-1 epitope variants. Overall study context: Separate wells received one of Twenty-five Gag or Nef variant peptides. T cells were cultured for 10 days with cytokines added on days 3 and 7. The baseline condition was 1M T cells left uncultured.

Turning to this clone: Its antigen is currently unknown.

Assay used: immunoSEQ multiplex PCR; TCRdb lists only in-frame clones, some missing. Of about 3,500 clones in the sample, 50% to 70% are singletons; the top ten hold 43%. Trimming took off 1 base at V and 5 bases at J, with 14 bases between the two ends. Per germline, CDR1 KGHSH and CDR2 LQKENI. This CDR3 contains 15 residues. The sequenced sample was cultured CD8+ T cells derived from PBMCs. This TCR was sampled from a male donor with HIV. V and J are TRBV18 and TRBJ2-5; D is uncertain. CDR3 in amino acids: CASSPRTDRWETQYF. CDR3 bases: TGTGCCAGCTCACCACGGACGGACCGCTGGGAGACCCAGTACTTC.